These T cell receptor beta chains were read from a single sample in a study of blood T cell repertoires in COVID-19. Assay: immunoSEQ multiplex PCR; the TCRdb copy retains only in-frame clones and omits some. The profile covers 50,000 to 75,000 clones, with over 65% appearing a single time and 13% to 15% taken by the ten largest. The sequenced sample consisted of peripheral blood. These receptors originate from a man in his sixties with COVID-19, enrolled during active disease. Each CDR3 is given with its conserved first and last residue. Fields, in order: D gene, clone size, J gene, CDR3 length, V gene, CDR3 protein, CDR3 DNA. A D gene is named only where the DNA matches it firmly. The listing skips clone size in some rows; elsewhere it reads once, few, many or a size class.

d_call: NA; clone_size: NA; j_call: TRBJ1-2; cdr3_length: 12; v_call: TRBV6-5; cdr3_aa: CASSYRGEGYTF; cdr3_nt: TGTGCCAGCAGTTACCGGGGGGAAGGCTACACCTTC
d_call: NA; clone_size: NA; j_call: TRBJ1-3; cdr3_length: 15; v_call: TRBV6-5; cdr3_aa: CASSLRTAEGNTIYF; cdr3_nt: TGTGCCAGCAGCCTCAGGACAGCAGAAGGAAACACCATATATTTT
d_call: NA; clone_size: NA; j_call: TRBJ2-5; cdr3_length: 12; v_call: TRBV19; cdr3_aa: CASFTGEETQYF; cdr3_nt: TGTGCCAGTTTTACGGGAGAAGAGACCCAGTACTTC
d_call: TRBD2; clone_size: NA; j_call: TRBJ2-2; cdr3_length: 16; v_call: TRBV11-2; cdr3_aa: CASSLDIGGATGELFF; cdr3_nt: TGTGCCAGCAGCTTAGATATCGGGGGGGCTACCGGGGAGCTGTTTTTT
d_call: TRBD1; clone_size: NA; j_call: TRBJ1-2; cdr3_length: 14; v_call: TRBV6-5; cdr3_aa: CASSYQTGNYGYTF; cdr3_nt: TGTGCCAGCAGTTACCAGACAGGGAACTATGGCTACACCTTC
d_call: TRBD2; clone_size: NA; j_call: TRBJ2-3; cdr3_length: 15; v_call: TRBV5-1; cdr3_aa: CASSTSGGATDTQYF; cdr3_nt: TGCGCCAGCAGCACTAGCGGGGGGGCGACAGATACGCAGTATTTT
d_call: NA; clone_size: once; j_call: TRBJ2-7; cdr3_length: 14; v_call: TRBV18; cdr3_aa: CASSPVGDLGEQYF; cdr3_nt: TGTGCCAGCTCACCAGTAGGCGATCTAGGCGAGCAGTACTTC
d_call: NA; clone_size: few; j_call: TRBJ1-2; cdr3_length: 12; v_call: TRBV6-5; cdr3_aa: CASSFRVGGYTF; cdr3_nt: TGTGCCAGCAGTTTCAGGGTAGGCGGCTACACCTTC
d_call: NA; clone_size: NA; j_call: TRBJ2-1; cdr3_length: 13; v_call: TRBV2; cdr3_aa: CASSSQGVNEQFF; cdr3_nt: TGTGCCAGCAGCTCACAGGGTGTGAATGAGCAGTTCTTC
d_call: TRBD1; clone_size: NA; j_call: TRBJ2-7; cdr3_length: 13; v_call: TRBV5-6; cdr3_aa: CASSPLTGREQYF; cdr3_nt: TGTGCCAGCAGTCCCCTGACAGGGCGCGAGCAGTACTTC
d_call: NA; clone_size: NA; j_call: TRBJ1-2; cdr3_length: 13; v_call: TRBV27; cdr3_aa: CASSWATGVGYTF; cdr3_nt: TGTGCCAGCAGTTGGGCCACCGGGGTGGGCTACACCTTC
d_call: NA; clone_size: NA; j_call: TRBJ1-1; cdr3_length: 12; v_call: TRBV6-5; cdr3_aa: CASCKRNTEAFF; cdr3_nt: TGTGCCAGCTGTAAGCGTAACACTGAAGCTTTCTTT
d_call: NA; clone_size: NA; j_call: TRBJ1-2; cdr3_length: 12; v_call: TRBV7-9; cdr3_aa: CASSSRRDGYTF; cdr3_nt: TGTGCCAGCAGCTCACGACGGGATGGCTACACCTTC
d_call: NA; clone_size: few; j_call: TRBJ1-5; cdr3_length: 13; v_call: TRBV11-2; cdr3_aa: CASSLDYNQPQHF; cdr3_nt: TGTGCCAGCAGCTTAGATTACAATCAGCCCCAGCATTTT
d_call: TRBD1; clone_size: NA; j_call: TRBJ2-7; cdr3_length: 14; v_call: TRBV27; cdr3_aa: CASSYGTEIYEQYF; cdr3_nt: TGTGCCAGCAGCTACGGGACAGAGATCTACGAGCAGTACTTC
d_call: NA; clone_size: NA; j_call: TRBJ1-3; cdr3_length: 14; v_call: TRBV28; cdr3_aa: CASSQGQRGNTIYF; cdr3_nt: TGTGCCAGCAGTCAGGGACAACGTGGAAACACCATATATTTT
d_call: TRBD2; clone_size: few; j_call: TRBJ2-1; cdr3_length: 15; v_call: TRBV6-5; cdr3_aa: CASSLSGRPDNEQFF; cdr3_nt: TGTGCCAGCAGTCTCAGCGGGAGGCCCGACAATGAGCAGTTCTTC
d_call: TRBD1; clone_size: NA; j_call: TRBJ1-3; cdr3_length: 15; v_call: TRBV27; cdr3_aa: CASSLSGGQGNTIYF; cdr3_nt: TGTGCCAGCAGTTTATCCGGGGGACAGGGAAACACCATATATTTT
d_call: TRBD2; clone_size: NA; j_call: TRBJ2-1; cdr3_length: 17; v_call: TRBV10-3; cdr3_aa: CAISEFGGGASYNEQFF; cdr3_nt: TGTGCCATCAGTGAGTTTGGCGGGGGGGCCTCCTACAATGAGCAGTTCTTC
d_call: TRBD1; clone_size: NA; j_call: TRBJ2-5; cdr3_length: 15; v_call: TRBV27; cdr3_aa: CASGVGTGRQETQYF; cdr3_nt: TGTGCCAGCGGGGTTGGGACAGGGCGCCAAGAGACCCAGTACTTC